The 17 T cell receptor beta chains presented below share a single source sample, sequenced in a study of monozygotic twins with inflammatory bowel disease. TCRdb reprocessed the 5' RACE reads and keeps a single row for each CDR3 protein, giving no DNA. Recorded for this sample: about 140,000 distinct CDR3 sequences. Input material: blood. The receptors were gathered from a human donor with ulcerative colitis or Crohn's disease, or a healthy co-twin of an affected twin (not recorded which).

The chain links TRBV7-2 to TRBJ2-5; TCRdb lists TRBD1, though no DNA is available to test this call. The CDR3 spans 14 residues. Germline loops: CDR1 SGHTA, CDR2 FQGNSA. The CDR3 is CASSPDGLRETQYF.

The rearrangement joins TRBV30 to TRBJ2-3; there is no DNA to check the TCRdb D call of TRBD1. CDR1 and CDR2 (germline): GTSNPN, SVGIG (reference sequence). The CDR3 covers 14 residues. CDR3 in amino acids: CAWSGDRGRGTQYF.

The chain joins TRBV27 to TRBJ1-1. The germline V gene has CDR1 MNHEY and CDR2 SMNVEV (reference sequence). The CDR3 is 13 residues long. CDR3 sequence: CASRGIVNTEAFF.

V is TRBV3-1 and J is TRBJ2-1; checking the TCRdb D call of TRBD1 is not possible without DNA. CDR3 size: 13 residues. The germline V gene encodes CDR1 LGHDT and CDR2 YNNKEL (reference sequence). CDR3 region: CASSPLRRAEQFF.

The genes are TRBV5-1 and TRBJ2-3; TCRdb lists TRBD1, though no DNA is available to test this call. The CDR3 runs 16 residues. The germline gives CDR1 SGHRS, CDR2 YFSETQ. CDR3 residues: CASSLLAGAYDDTQYF.

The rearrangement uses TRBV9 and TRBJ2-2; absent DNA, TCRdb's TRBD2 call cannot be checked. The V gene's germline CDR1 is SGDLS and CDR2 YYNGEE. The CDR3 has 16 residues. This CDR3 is CASSFQTSGAAGELFF.

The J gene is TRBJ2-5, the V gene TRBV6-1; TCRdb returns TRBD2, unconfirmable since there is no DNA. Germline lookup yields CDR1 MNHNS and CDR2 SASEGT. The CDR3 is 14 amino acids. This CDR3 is CASSIRGGQETQYF.

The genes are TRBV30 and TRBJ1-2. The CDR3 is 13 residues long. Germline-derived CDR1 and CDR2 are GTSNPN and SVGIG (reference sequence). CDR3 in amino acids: CAWSVVDYYGYTF. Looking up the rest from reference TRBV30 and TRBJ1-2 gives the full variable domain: SQTIHQWPATLVQPVGSPLSLECTVEGTSNPNLYWYRQAAGRGLQLLFYSVGIGQISSEVPQNLSASRPQDRQFILSSKKLLLSDSGFYLCAWSVVDYYGYTFGSGTRLTVV.

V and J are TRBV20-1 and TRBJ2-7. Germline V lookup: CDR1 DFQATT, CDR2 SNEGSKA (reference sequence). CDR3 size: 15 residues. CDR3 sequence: CSARDRRQGIHEQYF.

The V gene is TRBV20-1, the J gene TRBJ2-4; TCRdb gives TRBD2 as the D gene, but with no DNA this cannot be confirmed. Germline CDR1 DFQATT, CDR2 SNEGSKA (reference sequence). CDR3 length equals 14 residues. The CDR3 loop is CSAPLAGAKNIQYF.

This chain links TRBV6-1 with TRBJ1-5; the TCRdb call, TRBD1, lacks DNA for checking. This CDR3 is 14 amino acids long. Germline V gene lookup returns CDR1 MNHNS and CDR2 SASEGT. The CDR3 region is CASSRNRADQPQHF.

CDR3 residues: CASSLWGPYEQYF. This sequence joins TRBV27 and TRBJ2-7. The CDR3 consists of 13 residues. From germline, CDR1 is MNHEY and CDR2 SMNVEV (reference sequence).

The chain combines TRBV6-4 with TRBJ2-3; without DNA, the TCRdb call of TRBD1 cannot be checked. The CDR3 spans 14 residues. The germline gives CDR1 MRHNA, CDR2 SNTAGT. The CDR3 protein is CASSGQGGTDTQYF.

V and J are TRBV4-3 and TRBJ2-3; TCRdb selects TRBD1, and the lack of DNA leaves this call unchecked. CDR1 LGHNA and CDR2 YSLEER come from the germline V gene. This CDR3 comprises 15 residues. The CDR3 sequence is CASSQAGGLTDTQYF.

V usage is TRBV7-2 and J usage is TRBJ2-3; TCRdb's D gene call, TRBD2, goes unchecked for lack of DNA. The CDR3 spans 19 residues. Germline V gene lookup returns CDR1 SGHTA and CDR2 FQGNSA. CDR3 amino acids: CASSLALAGTWGGTDTQYF.

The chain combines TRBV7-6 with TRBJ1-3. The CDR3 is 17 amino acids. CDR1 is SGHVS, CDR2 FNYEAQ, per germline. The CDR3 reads CASSLAVPEGSGNTIYF.

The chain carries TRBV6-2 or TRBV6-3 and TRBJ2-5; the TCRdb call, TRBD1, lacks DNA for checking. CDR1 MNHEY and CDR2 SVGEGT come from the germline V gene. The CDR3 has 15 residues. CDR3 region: CASSYDGQHQETQYF.